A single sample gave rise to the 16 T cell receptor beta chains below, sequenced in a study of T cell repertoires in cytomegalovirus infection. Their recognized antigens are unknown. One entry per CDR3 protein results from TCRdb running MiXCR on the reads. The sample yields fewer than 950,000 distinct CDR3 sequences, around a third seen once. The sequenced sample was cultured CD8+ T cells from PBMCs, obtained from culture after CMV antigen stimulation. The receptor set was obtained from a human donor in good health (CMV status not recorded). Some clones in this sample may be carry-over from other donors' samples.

Written as DNA, the CDR3 is TGCAGCGTCACGGGGGTGGACAGCTACGAGCAGTACTTC. Protein sequence: CSVTGVDSYEQYF. V and J are TRBV29-1 and TRBJ2-7; TRBD1 or TRBD2 may be the D gene (6 bases each). Per germline, CDR1 SQVTM and CDR2 ANQGSEA. CDR3 size: 13 residues. Trimming pared 6 bases from V and 3 bases from J, leaving 15 bases between.

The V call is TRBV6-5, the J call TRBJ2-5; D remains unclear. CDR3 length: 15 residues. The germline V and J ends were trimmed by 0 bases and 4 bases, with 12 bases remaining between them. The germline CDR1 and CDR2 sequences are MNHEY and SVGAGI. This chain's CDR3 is CASSYSGMERETQYF. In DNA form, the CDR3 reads TGTGCCAGCAGTTACTCAGGGATGGAGAGAGAGACCCAGTACTTC.

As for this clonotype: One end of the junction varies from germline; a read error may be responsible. CDR3 residues: CASSLYGTGTNGQFF. The DNA of the CDR3 is TGTGCCAGCAGCTTATATGGGACAGGGACCAATGGGCAGTTCTTC. The rearrangement joins TRBV7-9 to TRBJ2-1; 9 bases agree with TRBD1. The CDR3 loop spans 15 amino acids. Germline V gene lookup returns CDR1 SEHNR and CDR2 FQNEAQ (reference sequence). Variable domain in full (rest from reference TRBV7-9 and TRBJ2-1): DTGVSQNPRHKITKRGQNVTFRCDPISEHNRLYWYRQTLGQGPEFLTYFQNEAQLEKSRLLSDRFSAERPKGSFSTLEIQRTEQGDSAMYLCASSLYGTGTNGQFFGPGTRLTVL.

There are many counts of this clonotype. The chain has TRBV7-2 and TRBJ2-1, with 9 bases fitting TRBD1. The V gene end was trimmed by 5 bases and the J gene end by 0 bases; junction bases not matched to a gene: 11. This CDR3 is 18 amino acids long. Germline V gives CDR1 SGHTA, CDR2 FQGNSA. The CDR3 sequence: CASSPRTGVSSSYNEQFF. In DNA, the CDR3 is TGTGCCAGCAGCCCGCGGACAGGGGTCTCAAGCTCCTACAATGAGCAGTTCTTC. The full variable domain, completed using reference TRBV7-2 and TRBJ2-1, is GAGVSQSPSNKVTEKGKDVELRCDPISGHTALYWYRQSLGQGLEFLIYFQGNSAPDKSGLPSDRFSAERTGGSVSTLTIQRTQQEDSAVYLCASSPRTGVSSSYNEQFFGPGTRLTVL.

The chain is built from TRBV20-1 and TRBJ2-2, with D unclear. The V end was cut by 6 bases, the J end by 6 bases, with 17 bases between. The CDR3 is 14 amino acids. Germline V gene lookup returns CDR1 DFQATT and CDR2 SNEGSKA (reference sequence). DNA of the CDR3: TGCAGTGCCTACCCAACGCGCCACGCCGGGGAGCTGTTTTTT. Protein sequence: CSAYPTRHAGELFF.

The CDR3 region is CASSLPGQALSNEQFF. The CDR3 nucleotides are TGTGCCAGCAGCTTGCCGGGACAGGCCCTAAGCAATGAGCAGTTCTTC. This rearrangement joins TRBV5-4 to TRBJ2-1, with 8 bases identical to TRBD1. Germline assignment: CDR1 SGHNT and CDR2 YYREEE (reference sequence). This CDR3 has 16 amino acids. The V segment lost 1 base and the J segment 6 bases; nucleotides outside the gene matches: 9.

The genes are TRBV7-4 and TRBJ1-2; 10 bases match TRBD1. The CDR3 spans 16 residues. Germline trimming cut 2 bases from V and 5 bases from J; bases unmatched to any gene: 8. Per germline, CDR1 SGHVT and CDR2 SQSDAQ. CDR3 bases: TGTGCCAGCAGCTTATTCCGGGACAGGGGATATTATGGCTACACCTTC. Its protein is CASSLFRDRGYYGYTF.

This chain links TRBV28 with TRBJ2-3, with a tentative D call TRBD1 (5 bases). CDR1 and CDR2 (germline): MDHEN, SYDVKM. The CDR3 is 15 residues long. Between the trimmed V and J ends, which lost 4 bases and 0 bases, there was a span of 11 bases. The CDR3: CASSYQTESTDTQYF. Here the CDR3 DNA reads TGTGCCAGCAGTTATCAGACAGAGAGCACAGATACGCAGTATTTT.

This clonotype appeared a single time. Here the CDR3 reads CAIKGKSRSGGAAGELFF. The CDR3 coding sequence is TGTGCCATCAAGGGGAAATCACGAAGCGGGGGGGCTGCCGGGGAGCTGTTTTTT. The chain joins TRBV10-3 to TRBJ2-2, with 10 bases identical to TRBD2. J lost 6 bases, V lost 7 bases, and 17 bases had no gene match. CDR1 is ENHRY, CDR2 SYGVKD, per germline. There are 18 residues in the CDR3.

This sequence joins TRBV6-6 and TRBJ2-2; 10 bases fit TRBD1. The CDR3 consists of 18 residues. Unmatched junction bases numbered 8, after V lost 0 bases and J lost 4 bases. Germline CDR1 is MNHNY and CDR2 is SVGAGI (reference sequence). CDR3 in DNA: TGTGCCAGCAGTTACTCGATACCGACAGGGGGCGGCACCGGGGAGCTGTTTTTT. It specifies CASSYSIPTGGGTGELFF.

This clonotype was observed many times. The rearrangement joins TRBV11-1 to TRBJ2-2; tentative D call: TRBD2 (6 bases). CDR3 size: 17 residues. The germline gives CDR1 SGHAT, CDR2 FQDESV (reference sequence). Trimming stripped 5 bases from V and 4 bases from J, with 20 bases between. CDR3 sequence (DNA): TGTGCCAGCAGCCATATCACCGGGACTCCTTCCACCGGGGAGCTGTTTTTT. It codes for CASSHITGTPSTGELFF.

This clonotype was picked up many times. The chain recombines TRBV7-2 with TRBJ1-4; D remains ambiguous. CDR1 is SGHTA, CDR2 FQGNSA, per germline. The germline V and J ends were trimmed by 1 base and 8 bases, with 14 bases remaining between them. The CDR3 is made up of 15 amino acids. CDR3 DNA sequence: TGTGCCAGCAGCTTAGTTACAGCCTTAGGGGAAAAACTGTTTTTT. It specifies CASSLVTALGEKLFF.

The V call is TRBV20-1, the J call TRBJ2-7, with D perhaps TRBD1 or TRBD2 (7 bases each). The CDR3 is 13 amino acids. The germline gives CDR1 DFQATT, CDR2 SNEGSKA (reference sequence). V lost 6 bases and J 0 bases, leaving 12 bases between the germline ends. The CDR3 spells CSAQGGSSYEQYV. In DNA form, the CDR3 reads TGCAGTGCCCAGGGGGGGAGCTCCTACGAGCAGTACGTC.

The CDR3 region is CASAQGTSYEQYF. In DNA, the CDR3 is TGCGCCAGCGCGCAGGGAACCTCCTACGAGCAGTACTTC. V is TRBV4-1 and J is TRBJ2-7; the D gene is possibly TRBD1 (5 bases). Germline V gene lookup returns CDR1 MGHRA and CDR2 YSYEKL. The CDR3 has 13 residues. Trimming removed 8 bases from V and 0 bases from J, with 11 bases in between.

Written as DNA, the CDR3 is TGTGCCAGCAGTTCCCACCGGGGGCCCTCCTACGAGCAGTACTTC. It yields the protein CASSSHRGPSYEQYF. This chain links TRBV27 with TRBJ2-7; tentatively, D is TRBD1 or TRBD2 (6 bases each). CDR3 length: 15 residues. The ends were cut back, 4 bases at V and 0 bases at J, with 13 bases in the middle. Germline loops: CDR1 MNHEY, CDR2 SMNVEV (reference sequence).

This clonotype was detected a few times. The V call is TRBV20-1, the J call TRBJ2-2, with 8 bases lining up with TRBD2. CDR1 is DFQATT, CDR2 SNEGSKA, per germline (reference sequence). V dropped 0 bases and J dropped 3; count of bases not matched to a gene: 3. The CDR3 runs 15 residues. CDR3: CSARDREGHTGELFF. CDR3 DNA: TGCAGTGCTAGAGATCGGGAGGGGCACACCGGGGAGCTGTTTTTT.